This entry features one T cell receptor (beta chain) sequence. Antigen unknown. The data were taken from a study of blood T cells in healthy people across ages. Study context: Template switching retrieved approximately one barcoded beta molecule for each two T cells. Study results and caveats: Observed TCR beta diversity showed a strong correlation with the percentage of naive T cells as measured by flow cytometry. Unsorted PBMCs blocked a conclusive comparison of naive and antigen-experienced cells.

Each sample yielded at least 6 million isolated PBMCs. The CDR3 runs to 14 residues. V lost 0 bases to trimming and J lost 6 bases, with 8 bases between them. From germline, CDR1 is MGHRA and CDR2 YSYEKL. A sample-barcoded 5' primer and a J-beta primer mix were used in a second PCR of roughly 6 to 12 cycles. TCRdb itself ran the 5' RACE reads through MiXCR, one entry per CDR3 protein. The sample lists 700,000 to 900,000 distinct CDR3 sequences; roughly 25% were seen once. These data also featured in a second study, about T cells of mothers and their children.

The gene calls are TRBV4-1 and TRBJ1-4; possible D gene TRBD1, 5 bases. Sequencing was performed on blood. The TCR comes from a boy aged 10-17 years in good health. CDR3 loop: CASSQEGGDEKLFF. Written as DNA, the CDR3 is TGCGCCAGCAGCCAAGAGGGGGGGGATGAAAAACTGTTTTTT.